This T cell receptor beta chain was sequenced during a study of T cells in Graves' hyperthyroidism and ophthalmopathy. Researchers took RNA transcripts and amplified the TCR beta CDR3 regions from them. During a first-round RT-PCR of the TCR CDR3, the HTBI primer set was used. TCRdb fed the multiplex PCR reads into MiXCR, producing one record per CDR3 protein. The sample has some 270,000 distinct CDR3 sequences; approximately 13% are singletons. Broader study findings: Median prediction lead before ophthalmopathy onset was about 6.7 months with the model. Blood held most thyroid clonotypes expanded above 0.001 frequency.

This clonotype was seen many times. Its specificity is not known. Graves' hyperthyroidism qualified as stable when ophthalmopathy did not progress within 18 months. Diagnoses were established using clinical symptoms, serum thyroxine and TRAb, thyroid ultrasound and orbital computed tomography. CDR3 length: 13 amino acids. The V end lost 5 bases, the J end lost 4 bases, and 10 bases lay between the germline ends. The sequence derives from a woman aged 40-49 years with Graves' hyperthyroidism. The chain links TRBV12-3 or TRBV12-4 to TRBJ2-3; D perhaps matches TRBD1 (5 bases). Source material: blood. CDR3 DNA: TGTGCCAGCAGTGACCAGGGCCCAGATACGCAGTATTTT. This gives the protein CASSDQGPDTQYF.